This TCR beta chain was sequenced during a study of cytomegalovirus exposure and HLA in healthy donors. The study, taken as a whole, reports: The authors enumerated 164 TCR beta chains as linked to cytomegalovirus. Across HLA loci, a later analysis found differing TCR association rates, with DRB1 most and HLA-C fewest. Later analysis suggested most CMV-associated TCR beta chains were HLA-restricted.

Regarding this clone: Its matching antigen is unknown.

This CDR3 is built from 15 residues. The germline gives CDR1 SNHLY, CDR2 FYNNEI. Trimming took off 6 bases at V and 7 bases at J, with 18 bases between the two ends. A multiplex PCR was run with 60 Vbeta primers and 13 Jbeta primers. Methods used by the authors: The count from a later analysis was 79 million or so unique TCR beta chains, around 10 million of them shared. Sequencing used immunoSEQ multiplex PCR; TCRdb keeps in-frame clones, though not all of them. V and J calls and clone size are copied from that table; D and trimming were computed from the DNA. The sample comprises approximately 100,000 clones, about 75% of which are singletons, and about 2.3% rests with the top ten.

This sequence was found in a man aged 35-49 years in good health and CMV-seronegative. The chain joins TRBV2 to TRBJ1-4; D is perhaps TRBD1 (5 bases). The sample comprised PBMCs. CDR3 in DNA: TGTGCCAGCAGGTCTACGACAGAAGGGTTTGAAAAACTGTTTTTT. Translated: CASRSTTEGFEKLFF.